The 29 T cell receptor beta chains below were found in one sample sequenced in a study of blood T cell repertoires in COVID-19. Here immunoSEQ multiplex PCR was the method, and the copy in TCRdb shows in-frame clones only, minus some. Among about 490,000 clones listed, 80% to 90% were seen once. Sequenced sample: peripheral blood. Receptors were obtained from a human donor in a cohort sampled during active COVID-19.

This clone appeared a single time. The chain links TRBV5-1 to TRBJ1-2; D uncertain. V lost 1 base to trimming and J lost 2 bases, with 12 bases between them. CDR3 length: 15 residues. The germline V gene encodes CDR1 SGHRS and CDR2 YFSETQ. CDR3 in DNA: TGCGCCAGCAGCTTGACCTGGACGGGAAACTATGGCTACACCTTC. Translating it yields CASSLTWTGNYGYTF.

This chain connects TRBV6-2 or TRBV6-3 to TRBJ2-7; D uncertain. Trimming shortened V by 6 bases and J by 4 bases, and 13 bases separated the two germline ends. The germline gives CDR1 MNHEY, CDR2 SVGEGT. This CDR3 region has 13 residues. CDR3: CASSPASGYEQYF. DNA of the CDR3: TGTGCCAGCAGCCCAGCCTCCGGTTACGAGCAGTACTTC.

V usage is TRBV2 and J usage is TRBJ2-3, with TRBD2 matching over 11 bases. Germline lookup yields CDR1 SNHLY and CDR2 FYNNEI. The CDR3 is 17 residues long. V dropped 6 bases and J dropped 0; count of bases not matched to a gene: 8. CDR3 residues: CASRVSGTSGSTDTQYF. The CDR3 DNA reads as TGTGCCAGCAGGGTCTCCGGGACTAGCGGAAGCACAGATACGCAGTATTTT.

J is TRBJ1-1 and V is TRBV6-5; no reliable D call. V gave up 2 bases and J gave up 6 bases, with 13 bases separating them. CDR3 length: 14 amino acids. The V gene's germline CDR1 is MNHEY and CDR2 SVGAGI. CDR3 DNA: TGTGCCAGCAGTTACGGAGGAAACGGGGCTGAAGCTTTCTTT. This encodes CASSYGGNGAEAFF.

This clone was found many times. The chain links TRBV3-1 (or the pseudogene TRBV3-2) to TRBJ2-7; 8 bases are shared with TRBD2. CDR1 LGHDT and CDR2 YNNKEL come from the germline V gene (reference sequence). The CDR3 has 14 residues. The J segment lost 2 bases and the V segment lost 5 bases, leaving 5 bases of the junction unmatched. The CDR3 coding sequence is TGTGCCAGCAGCGTTAGCGGGGCAGCCTACGAGCAGTACTTC. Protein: CASSVSGAAYEQYF.

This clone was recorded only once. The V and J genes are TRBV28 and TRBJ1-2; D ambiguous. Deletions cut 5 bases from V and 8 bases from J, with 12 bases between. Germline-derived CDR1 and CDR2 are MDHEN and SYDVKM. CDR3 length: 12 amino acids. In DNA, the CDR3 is TGTGCCAGCAGTCTCCAAGAGGTGGGCTACACCTTC. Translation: CASSLQEVGYTF.

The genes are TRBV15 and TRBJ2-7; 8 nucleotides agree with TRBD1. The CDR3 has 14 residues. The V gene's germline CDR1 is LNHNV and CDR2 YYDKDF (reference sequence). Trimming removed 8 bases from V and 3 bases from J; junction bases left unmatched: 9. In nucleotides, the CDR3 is TGTGCCACCCAAGGCAGAGACAGGGGCTACGAGCAGTACTTC. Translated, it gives CATQGRDRGYEQYF.

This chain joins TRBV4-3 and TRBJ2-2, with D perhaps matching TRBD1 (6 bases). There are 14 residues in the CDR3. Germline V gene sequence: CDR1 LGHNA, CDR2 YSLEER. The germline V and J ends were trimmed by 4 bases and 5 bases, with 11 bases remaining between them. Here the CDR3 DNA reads TGCGCCAGCAGCCTGCGGACAGCTACCGGGGAGCTGTTTTTT. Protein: CASSLRTATGELFF.

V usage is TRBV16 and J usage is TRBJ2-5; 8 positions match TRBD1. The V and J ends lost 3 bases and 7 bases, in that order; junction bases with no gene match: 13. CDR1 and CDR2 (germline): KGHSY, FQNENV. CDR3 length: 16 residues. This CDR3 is CASSQLAAGTGGTQYF. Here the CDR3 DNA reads TGTGCCAGCAGCCAGCTAGCAGCCGGGACAGGAGGGACCCAGTACTTC. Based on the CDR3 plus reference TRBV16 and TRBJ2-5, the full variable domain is GEEVAQTPKHLVRGEGQKAKLYCAPIKGHSYVFWYQQVLKNEFKFLISFQNENVFDETGMPKERFSAKCLPNSPCSLEIQATKLEDSAVYFCASSQLAAGTGGTQYFGPGTRLLVL.

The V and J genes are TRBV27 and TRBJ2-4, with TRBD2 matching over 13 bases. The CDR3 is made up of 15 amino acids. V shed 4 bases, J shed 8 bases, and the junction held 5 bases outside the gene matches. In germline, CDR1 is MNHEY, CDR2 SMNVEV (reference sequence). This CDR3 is CASSSGTSGTHIQYF. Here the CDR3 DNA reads TGTGCCAGCAGTTCGGGGACTAGCGGGACACACATTCAGTACTTC.

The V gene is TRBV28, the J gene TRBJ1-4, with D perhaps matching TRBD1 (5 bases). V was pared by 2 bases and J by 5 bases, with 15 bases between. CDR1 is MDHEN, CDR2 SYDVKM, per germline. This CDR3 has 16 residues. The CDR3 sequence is CASSLVIEAGNEKLFF. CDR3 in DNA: TGTGCCAGCAGTTTAGTAATCGAGGCAGGGAATGAAAAACTGTTTTTT.

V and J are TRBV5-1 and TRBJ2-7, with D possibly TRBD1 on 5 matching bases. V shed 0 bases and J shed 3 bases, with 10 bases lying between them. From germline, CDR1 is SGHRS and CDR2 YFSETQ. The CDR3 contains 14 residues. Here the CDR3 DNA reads TGCGCCAGCAGCTTGGATCCGGACAACTACGAGCAGTACTTC. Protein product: CASSLDPDNYEQYF.

CDR3 protein: CASSPRGTGVDTQYF. CDR3 bases: TGTGCCAGCAGCCCCCGAGGGACGGGAGTCGATACGCAGTATTTT. The chain carries TRBV3-1 (or the pseudogene TRBV3-2) and TRBJ2-3, with D possibly TRBD2 on 6 matching bases. This CDR3 has 15 residues. Trimming removed 4 bases at V and 6 bases at J, with 17 bases between. Germline V lookup: CDR1 LGHDT, CDR2 YNNKEL (reference sequence).

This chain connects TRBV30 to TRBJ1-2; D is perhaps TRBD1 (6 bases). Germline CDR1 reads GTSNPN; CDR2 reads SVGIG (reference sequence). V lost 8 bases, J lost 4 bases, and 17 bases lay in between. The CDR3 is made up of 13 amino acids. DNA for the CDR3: TGTGCCCACCAGGGAGAGGGGGTCTATGGCTACACCTTC. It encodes CAHQGEGVYGYTF.

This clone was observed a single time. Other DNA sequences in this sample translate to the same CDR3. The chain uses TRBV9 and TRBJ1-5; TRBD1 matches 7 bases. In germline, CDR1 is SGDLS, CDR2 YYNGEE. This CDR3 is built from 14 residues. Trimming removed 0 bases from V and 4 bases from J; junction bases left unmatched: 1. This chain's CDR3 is CASSVGDSNQPQHF. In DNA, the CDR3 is TGTGCCAGCAGCGTAGGGGACAGTAATCAGCCCCAGCATTTT. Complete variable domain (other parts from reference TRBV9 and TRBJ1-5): DSGVTQTPKHLITATGQRVTLRCSPRSGDLSVYWYQQSLDQGLQFLIQYYNGEERAKGNILERFSAQQFPDLHSELNLSSLELGDSALYFCASSVGDSNQPQHFGDGTRLSIL.

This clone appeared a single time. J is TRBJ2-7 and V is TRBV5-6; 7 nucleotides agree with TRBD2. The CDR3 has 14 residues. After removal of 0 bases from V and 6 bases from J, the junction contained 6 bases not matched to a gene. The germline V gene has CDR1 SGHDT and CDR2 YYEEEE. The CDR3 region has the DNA TGTGCCAGCAGCTTGGCCCCGACTAGCACCGAGCAGTACTTC. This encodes CASSLAPTSTEQYF.

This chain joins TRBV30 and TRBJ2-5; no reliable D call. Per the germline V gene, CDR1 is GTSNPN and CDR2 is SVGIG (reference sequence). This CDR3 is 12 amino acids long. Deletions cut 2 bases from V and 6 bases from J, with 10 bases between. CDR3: CAWSLSGKTQYF. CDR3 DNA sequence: TGTGCCTGGAGTTTAAGTGGCAAGACCCAGTACTTC.

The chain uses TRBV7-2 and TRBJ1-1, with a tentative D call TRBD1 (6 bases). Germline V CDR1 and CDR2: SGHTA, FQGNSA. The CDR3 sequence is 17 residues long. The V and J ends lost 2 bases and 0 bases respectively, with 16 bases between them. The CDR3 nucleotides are TGTGCCAGCAGCTTACGACCGACAGGCCCCATGAACACTGAAGCTTTCTTT. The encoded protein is CASSLRPTGPMNTEAFF.

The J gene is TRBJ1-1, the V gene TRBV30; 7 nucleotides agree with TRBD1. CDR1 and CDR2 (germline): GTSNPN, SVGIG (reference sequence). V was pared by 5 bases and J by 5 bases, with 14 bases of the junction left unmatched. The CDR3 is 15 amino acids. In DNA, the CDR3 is TGTGCCTGGGTGGGATCCTCGACAGGGAATACTGAAGCTTTCTTT. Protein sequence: CAWVGSSTGNTEAFF. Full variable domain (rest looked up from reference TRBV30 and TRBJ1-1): SQTIHQWPATLVQPVGSPLSLECTVEGTSNPNLYWYRQAAGRGLQLLFYSVGIGQISSEVPQNLSASRPQDRQFILSSKKLLLSDSGFYLCAWVGSSTGNTEAFFGQGTRLTVV.

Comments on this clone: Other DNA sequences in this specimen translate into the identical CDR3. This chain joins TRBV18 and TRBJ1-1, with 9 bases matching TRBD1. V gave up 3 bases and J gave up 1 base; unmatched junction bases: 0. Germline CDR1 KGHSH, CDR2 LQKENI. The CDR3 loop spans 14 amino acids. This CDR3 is CASSPDRGNTEAFF. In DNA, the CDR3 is TGTGCCAGCTCACCGGACAGGGGGAACACTGAAGCTTTCTTT.

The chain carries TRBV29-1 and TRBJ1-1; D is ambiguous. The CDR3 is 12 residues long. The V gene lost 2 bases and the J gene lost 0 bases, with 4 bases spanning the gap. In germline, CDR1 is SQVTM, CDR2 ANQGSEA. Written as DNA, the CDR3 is TGCAGCGTTGAACAGGTGAACACTGAAGCTTTCTTT. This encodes CSVEQVNTEAFF.

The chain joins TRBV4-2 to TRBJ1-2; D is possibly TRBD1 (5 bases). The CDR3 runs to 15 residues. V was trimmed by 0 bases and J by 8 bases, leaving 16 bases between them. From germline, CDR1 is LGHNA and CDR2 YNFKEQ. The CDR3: CASSQDPNRQRGYTF. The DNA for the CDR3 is TGTGCCAGCAGCCAAGATCCCAACAGGCAGAGGGGCTACACCTTC.

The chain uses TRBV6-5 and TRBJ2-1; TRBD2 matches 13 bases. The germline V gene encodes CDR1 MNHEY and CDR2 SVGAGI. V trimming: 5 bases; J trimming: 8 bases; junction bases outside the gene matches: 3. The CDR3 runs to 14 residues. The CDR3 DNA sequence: TGTGCCAGCAGTCGGACTAGCGGGGGCTATGAGCAGTTCTTC. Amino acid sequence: CASSRTSGGYEQFF.

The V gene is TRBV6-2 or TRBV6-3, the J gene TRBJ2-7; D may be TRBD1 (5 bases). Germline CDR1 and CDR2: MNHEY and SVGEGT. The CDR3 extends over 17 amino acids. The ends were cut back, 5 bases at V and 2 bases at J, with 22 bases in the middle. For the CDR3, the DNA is TGTGCCAGCAGTAAAGGTACAGGCCGCTTTACAACCTACGAGCAGTACTTC. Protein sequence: CASSKGTGRFTTYEQYF.

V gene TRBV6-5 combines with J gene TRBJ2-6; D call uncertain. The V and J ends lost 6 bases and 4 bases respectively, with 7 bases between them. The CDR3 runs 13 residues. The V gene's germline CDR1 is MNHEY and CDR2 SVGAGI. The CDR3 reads CASSPTGANVLTF. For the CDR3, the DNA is TGTGCCAGCAGCCCGACAGGGGCCAACGTCCTGACTTTC.

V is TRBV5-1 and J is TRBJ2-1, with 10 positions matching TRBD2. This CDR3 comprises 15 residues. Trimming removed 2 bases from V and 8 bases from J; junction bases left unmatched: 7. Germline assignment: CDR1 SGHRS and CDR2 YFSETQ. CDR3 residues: CASSLAGGPWDEQFF. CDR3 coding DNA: TGCGCCAGCAGCTTAGCGGGAGGGCCTTGGGATGAGCAGTTCTTC.

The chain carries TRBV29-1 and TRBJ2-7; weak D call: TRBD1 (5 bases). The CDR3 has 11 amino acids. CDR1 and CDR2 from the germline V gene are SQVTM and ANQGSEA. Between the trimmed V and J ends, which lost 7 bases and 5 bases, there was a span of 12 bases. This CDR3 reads CSGRTGHEQYF. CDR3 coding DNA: TGCAGCGGACGAACAGGCCACGAGCAGTACTTC.

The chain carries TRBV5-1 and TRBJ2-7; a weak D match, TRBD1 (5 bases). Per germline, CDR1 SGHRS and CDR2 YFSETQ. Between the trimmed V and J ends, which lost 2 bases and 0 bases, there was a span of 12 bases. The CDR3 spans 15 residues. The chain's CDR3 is CASSFPDTYSYEQYF. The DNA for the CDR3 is TGCGCCAGCAGCTTCCCGGACACCTACTCCTACGAGCAGTACTTC.

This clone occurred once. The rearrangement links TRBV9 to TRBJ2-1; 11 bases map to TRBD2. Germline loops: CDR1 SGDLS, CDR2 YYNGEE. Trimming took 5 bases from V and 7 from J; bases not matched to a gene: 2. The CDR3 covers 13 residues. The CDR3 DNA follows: TGTGCCAGCAGTAGCGGGAGGGCAAATGAGCAGTTCTTC. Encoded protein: CASSSGRANEQFF.